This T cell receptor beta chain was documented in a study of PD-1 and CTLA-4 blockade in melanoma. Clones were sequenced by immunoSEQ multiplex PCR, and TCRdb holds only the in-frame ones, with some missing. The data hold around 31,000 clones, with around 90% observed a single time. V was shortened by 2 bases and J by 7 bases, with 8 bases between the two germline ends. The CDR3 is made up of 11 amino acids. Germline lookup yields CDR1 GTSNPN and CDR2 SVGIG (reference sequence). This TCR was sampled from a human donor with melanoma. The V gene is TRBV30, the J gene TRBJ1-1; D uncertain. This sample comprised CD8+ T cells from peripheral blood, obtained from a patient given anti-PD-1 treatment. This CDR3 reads CAWSSGHEAFF. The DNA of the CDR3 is TGTGCCTGGAGTTCCGGTCATGAAGCTTTCTTT.